These 27 T cell receptor beta chains were all obtained from the same sample, sequenced in a study of neurological immune-mediated disorders. TCRdb analysed the 5' RACE reads with MiXCR anew, one entry per CDR3 protein. The sample carries about 80,000 distinct CDR3 sequences, less than 5.5% recorded once. Material for sequencing was PBMCs. These TCRs come from a woman in her twenties or thirties with multiple sclerosis.

This clonotype was observed at least ten times. This rearrangement joins TRBV20-1 to TRBJ1-6; TRBD1 matches at 8 bases. With V trimmed by 4 bases and J by 7 bases, 9 bases remained unmatched. CDR1 and CDR2 (germline): DFQATT, SNEGSKA (reference sequence). The CDR3 runs 15 residues. CDR3 protein: CSATPRQGRNSPLHF. DNA of the CDR3: TGCAGTGCTACTCCTCGACAGGGGAGAAATTCACCCCTCCACTTT.

In this sample, this clonotype turned up many times. V and J are TRBV20-1 and TRBJ2-3; the D is unclear. From germline, CDR1 is DFQATT and CDR2 SNEGSKA (reference sequence). The length of the CDR3 is 11 residues. With 0 bases removed from V and 5 bases from J, the gap between germline ends came to 3 bases. The CDR3 sequence: CSAREQDTQYF. In DNA form, the CDR3 reads TGCAGTGCTAGAGAGCAAGATACGCAGTATTTT.

This clonotype has a count of ten or more. The J gene is TRBJ1-6, the V gene TRBV10-3, with no clear D. The germline gives CDR1 ENHRY, CDR2 SYGVKD. Trimming shortened V by 7 bases and J by 7 bases, and 14 bases separated the two germline ends. The CDR3 is made up of 14 amino acids. The DNA for the CDR3 is TGTGCCATCAAACGGGAAACCCTGAATTCACCCCTCCACTTT. As protein: CAIKRETLNSPLHF.

This clonotype was counted only a few times. V is TRBV12-3 or TRBV12-4 and J is TRBJ2-1; D not certain. The CDR3 runs to 13 residues. V gave up 6 bases and J gave up 6 bases, with 12 bases separating them. CDR3 region: CASSYPDANEQFF. CDR3 nucleotides: TGTGCCAGCAGCTACCCAGACGCCAATGAGCAGTTCTTC.

V gene TRBV20-1 combines with J gene TRBJ2-1; the D gene is possibly TRBD2 (6 bases). The germline gives CDR1 DFQATT, CDR2 SNEGSKA (reference sequence). Trimming pared 6 bases from V and 6 bases from J, leaving 15 bases between. The CDR3 length is 13 residues. CDR3 coding DNA: TGCAGTGCCATCGGGAGTCTGGGCAATGAGCAGTTCTTC. It specifies CSAIGSLGNEQFF.

This clonotype came up many times. In DNA form, the CDR3 reads TGTGCCAGCAGCTTAGCGCCGGAGACCCAGTACTTC. It specifies CASSLAPETQYF. This chain connects TRBV7-6 to TRBJ2-5; D is unclear. Trimming removed 0 bases from V and 5 bases from J, with 4 bases in between. Germline V lookup: CDR1 SGHVS, CDR2 FNYEAQ. This CDR3 has 12 residues.

This clonotype was counted many times. The chain combines TRBV5-1 with TRBJ2-5, with D perhaps TRBD1 (6 bases). Trimming left V 6 bases short and J 2 bases short, with 17 bases between. The CDR3 sequence is 15 residues long. Germline CDR1 is SGHRS and CDR2 is YFSETQ. The CDR3 region has the DNA TGCGCCAGCACGGCCGAGGGGGACCGACAAGAGACCCAGTACTTC. This translates into CASTAEGDRQETQYF.

In its sample, this clonotype was seen many times. V gene TRBV5-1 combines with J gene TRBJ1-6; maybe TRBD1 (5 bases). V lost 0 bases to trimming and J lost 13 bases, with 17 bases between them. Germline V gene data show CDR1 as SGHRS and CDR2 as YFSETQ. This CDR3 is built from 15 residues. The CDR3 protein is CASSLGSGAVLPLHF. CDR3 sequence (DNA): TGCGCCAGCAGCTTGGGCAGCGGGGCGGTACTGCCCCTCCACTTT.

This clonotype has ten or more counts. This rearrangement joins TRBV20-1 to TRBJ2-5; TRBD2 aligns across 10 bases. The CDR3 has 15 residues. Germline CDR1 reads DFQATT; CDR2 reads SNEGSKA (reference sequence). The J segment lost 4 bases and the V segment lost 3 bases, leaving 8 bases of the junction unmatched. The CDR3 sequence: CSASMSGGGLETQYF. As DNA, the CDR3 is TGCAGTGCTAGCATGAGCGGGGGGGGTCTAGAGACCCAGTACTTC.

This clonotype has at least ten counts. The V and J genes are TRBV7-2 and TRBJ1-1, with 7 positions matching TRBD1. CDR3 length: 15 amino acids. V lost 5 bases to trimming and J lost 2 bases; unmatched junction nucleotides: 8. The germline V gene encodes CDR1 SGHTA and CDR2 FQGNSA. CDR3 loop: CASSPGGSLNTEAFF. The CDR3 nucleotides read TGTGCCAGCAGCCCAGGGGGGTCCCTTAACACTGAAGCTTTCTTT. The full variable domain, in which reference TRBV7-2 and TRBJ1-1 provide the parts outside the CDR3, is GAGVSQSPSNKVTEKGKDVELRCDPISGHTALYWYRQSLGQGLEFLIYFQGNSAPDKSGLPSDRFSAERTGGSVSTLTIQRTQQEDSAVYLCASSPGGSLNTEAFFGQGTRLTVV.

This clonotype showed up just a few times. The rearrangement uses TRBV20-1 and TRBJ1-1, with D possibly matching TRBD1 (5 bases). Germline V gene lookup returns CDR1 DFQATT and CDR2 SNEGSKA (reference sequence). The CDR3 covers 16 residues. V lost 0 bases, J lost 6 bases, and 20 bases lay in between. The CDR3 region is CSARDPAGPRFAEAFF. The CDR3 DNA reads TGCAGTGCTAGAGATCCGGCAGGGCCTCGGTTCGCTGAAGCTTTCTTT.

In this sample, this clonotype turned up many times. The rearrangement uses TRBV5-1 and TRBJ1-5; weak D call: TRBD1 (5 bases). The CDR3 sequence is 16 residues long. Germline V CDR1 and CDR2: SGHRS, YFSETQ. Trimming removed 0 bases from V and 0 bases from J, with 10 bases in between. The CDR3 sequence: CASSLDGGNSNQPQHF. CDR3 bases: TGCGCCAGCAGCTTGGATGGGGGAAATAGCAATCAGCCCCAGCATTTT.

This clonotype was seen at least ten times. The V call is TRBV20-1, the J call TRBJ1-5, with D possibly being TRBD1 (6 bases). The CDR3 contains 15 residues. V dropped 2 bases and J dropped 0 bases, with 11 bases sitting between them. CDR1 DFQATT and CDR2 SNEGSKA come from the germline V gene (reference sequence). The CDR3 reads CSARTGTHSNQPQHF. DNA of the CDR3: TGCAGTGCTAGAACAGGGACCCATAGCAATCAGCCCCAGCATTTT.

At least ten counts were recorded for this clonotype. The chain joins TRBV12-3 or TRBV12-4 to TRBJ1-1; the match to TRBD1 covers 7 bases. V gave up 8 bases and J gave up 0 bases; unmatched junction bases: 18. This CDR3 is 18 amino acids long. The CDR3 region is CASAGKNRGLKMNTEAFF. DNA of the CDR3: TGTGCCAGCGCCGGGAAGAACAGGGGACTAAAAATGAACACTGAAGCTTTCTTT.

This clonotype has ten or more counts. This chain connects TRBV28 to TRBJ2-1, with D unclear. The V end was cut by 7 bases, the J end by 1 base, with 11 bases between. The length of the CDR3 is 14 residues. Germline loops: CDR1 MDHEN, CDR2 SYDVKM. Written as DNA, the CDR3 is TGTGCCAGCACTTTCGAAGGATCCTACAATGAGCAGTTCTTC. Translating it yields CASTFEGSYNEQFF.

The V and J genes are TRBV7-9 and TRBJ2-5; possibly TRBD2 for D (6 bases). The CDR3 consists of 14 residues. V was shortened by 4 bases and J by 2 bases, with 11 bases between the two germline ends. Germline loops: CDR1 SEHNR, CDR2 FQNEAQ (reference sequence). The CDR3 sequence is CASSYVGGQETQYF. CDR3 in DNA: TGTGCCAGCAGCTACGTAGGAGGGCAAGAGACCCAGTACTTC.

This clonotype showed up many times. The V gene is TRBV20-1, the J gene TRBJ1-1; D gene uncertain. CDR3 length: 13 residues. Germline V CDR1 and CDR2: DFQATT, SNEGSKA (reference sequence). V gave up 6 bases and J gave up 6 bases, with 17 bases separating them. The CDR3 sequence: CSANGRGAAEAFF. The CDR3 nucleotides read TGCAGTGCCAACGGTCGGGGTGCGGCTGAAGCTTTCTTT.

This clonotype was detected many times. The rearrangement joins TRBV7-2 to TRBJ2-1; D tentatively fits TRBD1 or TRBD2 (6 bases each). Trimming removed 11 bases at V and 7 bases at J, with 24 bases between. The CDR3 is made up of 15 amino acids. In germline, CDR1 is SGHTA, CDR2 FQGNSA. CDR3: CAGGGGGSGRNEQFF. CDR3 nucleotides: TGTGCCGGCGGAGGGGGAGGAAGTGGTAGAAATGAGCAGTTCTTC. Complete variable domain (other parts from reference TRBV7-2 and TRBJ2-1): GAGVSQSPSNKVTEKGKDVELRCDPISGHTALYWYRQSLGQGLEFLIYFQGNSAPDKSGLPSDRFSAERTGGSVSTLTIQRTQQEDSAVYLCAGGGGGSGRNEQFFGPGTRLTVL.

This clonotype showed up just a few times. The chain carries TRBV27 and TRBJ2-6, with 8 bases identical to TRBD1. CDR3 length equals 19 residues. Trimming removed 6 bases from V and 4 bases from J; junction bases left unmatched: 17. Germline V gene sequence: CDR1 MNHEY, CDR2 SMNVEV (reference sequence). CDR3 coding DNA: TGTGCCAGCAGCTTGCGACGGGACAGGTCTGTGTTAGGGGCCAACGTCCTGACTTTC. Translated: CASSLRRDRSVLGANVLTF.

This clonotype was picked up many times. The V call is TRBV20-1, the J call TRBJ2-7, with 13 bases that match TRBD2. This CDR3 contains 15 residues. Trimming at V came to 5 bases and at J to 2 bases, leaving 6 bases not matched to a gene. Per germline, CDR1 DFQATT and CDR2 SNEGSKA (reference sequence). For the CDR3, the DNA is TGCAGTGCTGGGACTAGCGGGACTGGAACCTACGAGCAGTACTTC. It encodes CSAGTSGTGTYEQYF.

This clonotype was detected ten times or more. The rearrangement joins TRBV10-3 to TRBJ2-3, with TRBD2 matching over 8 bases. CDR1 and CDR2 (germline): ENHRY, SYGVKD. The CDR3 is made up of 15 amino acids. V was pared by 3 bases and J by 2 bases, with 4 bases of the junction left unmatched. This CDR3 reads CAISERRGATDTQYF. For the CDR3, the DNA is TGTGCCATCAGTGAAAGGCGGGGGGCCACAGATACGCAGTATTTT.

Only a few counts were recorded for this clonotype. The chain employs TRBV3-1 and TRBJ2-6; weak D call: TRBD1 (5 bases). Trimming pared 5 bases from V and 0 bases from J, leaving 11 bases between. The CDR3 extends over 16 amino acids. Germline assignment: CDR1 LGHDT and CDR2 YNNKEL (reference sequence). Here the CDR3 reads CASSYTGYSGANVLTF. In DNA form, the CDR3 reads TGTGCCAGCAGCTACACAGGTTACTCTGGGGCCAACGTCCTGACTTTC.

This clonotype was seen at least ten times. This rearrangement joins TRBV5-1 to TRBJ1-4; D call uncertain. The V gene lost 4 bases and the J gene lost 2 bases, with 12 bases spanning the gap. The CDR3 totals 15 residues. Germline loops: CDR1 SGHRS, CDR2 YFSETQ. The DNA for the CDR3 is TGCGCCAGCAGCCTTGGCCGGGTGACTAATGAAAAACTGTTTTTT. This sequence encodes CASSLGRVTNEKLFF. Filled out from reference TRBV5-1 and TRBJ1-4, the complete variable domain reads KAGVTQTPRYLIKTRGQQVTLSCSPISGHRSVSWYQQTPGQGLQFLFEYFSETQRNKGNFPGRFSGRQFSNSRSEMNVSTLELGDSALYLCASSLGRVTNEKLFFGSGTQLSVL.

In this sample, this clonotype turned up many times. CDR3 sequence (DNA): TGCAGTGCTAGAGTGCCCAGCGAAGAGACCCAGTACTTC. Translating it yields CSARVPSEETQYF. The J gene is TRBJ2-5, the V gene TRBV20-1; D gene ambiguous. Trimming pared 1 base from V and 3 bases from J, leaving 9 bases between. The CDR3 is made up of 13 amino acids. CDR1 is DFQATT and CDR2 is SNEGSKA in the germline V gene (reference sequence).

This clonotype came up many times. The chain is built from TRBV5-1 and TRBJ2-1; D unclear. Germline V gene data show CDR1 as SGHRS and CDR2 as YFSETQ. The CDR3 has 14 amino acids. The germline V and J ends were trimmed by 4 bases and 7 bases, with 15 bases remaining between them. In DNA form, the CDR3 reads TGCGCCAGCAGCGTATTGGGCCCGAATAATGAGCAGTTCTTC. As protein: CASSVLGPNNEQFF.

This clonotype was picked up many times. CDR3 coding DNA: TGCGCCAGCAGCTTAATCCCGGGGGCACGACCCTACAATGAGCAGTTCTTC. It specifies CASSLIPGARPYNEQFF. V gene TRBV5-1 combines with J gene TRBJ2-1; D may match TRBD1 or TRBD2 (6 bases each). V lost 2 bases to trimming and J lost 2 bases, with 17 bases between them. Germline lookup yields CDR1 SGHRS and CDR2 YFSETQ. The CDR3 loop spans 17 amino acids.

This clonotype has at least ten counts. V is TRBV5-4 and J is TRBJ2-7; possibly TRBD2 for D (5 bases). V gave up 4 bases and J gave up 3 bases, with 14 bases separating them. Germline V gene data show CDR1 as SGHNT and CDR2 as YYREEE (reference sequence). The CDR3 is 14 amino acids. DNA for the CDR3: TGTGCCAGCAGCCCGGCGGGCAGGTTCTACGAGCAGTACGTC. It is translated as CASSPAGRFYEQYV.